One and the same sample provided the 15 T cell receptor beta chains below, sequenced in a study of a mutant IDH1 vaccine in newly diagnosed glioma. Time point given: week 35, safety follow-up. Doses comprised 300 ug of mutant IDH1 20-mer peptide each, plus topical imiquimod. TCRdb's copy holds only in-frame clones and misses some; the assay was immunoSEQ multiplex PCR. This table holds over 65,000 clones, 84% found once. Their antigens remain unidentified. The sequences come from PBMCs, collected from a glioma patient whose treatment included an IDH1 peptide vaccine. Receptors originate from a man between 18 and 35 years old with glioma.

The gene calls are TRBV6-5 and TRBJ1-1; TRBD1 is a possible D gene (5 bases). Trimming shortened V by 6 bases and J by 12 bases, and 23 bases separated the two germline ends. Germline V gives CDR1 MNHEY, CDR2 SVGAGI. The CDR3 runs to 14 residues. The chain's CDR3 is CASSPGGRDLKTFF. In nucleotides, the CDR3 is TGTGCCAGCAGCCCCGGGGGACGGGACCTTAAAACTTTCTTT.

The gene calls are TRBV27 and TRBJ1-1; TRBD1 might be the D (5 bases). Germline V gene lookup returns CDR1 MNHEY and CDR2 SMNVEV (reference sequence). With 8 bases removed from V and 6 bases from J, the gap between germline ends came to 13 bases. This CDR3 contains 12 residues. CDR3: CASAGGFAEAFF. The CDR3 nucleotides read TGTGCCAGCGCCGGGGGTTTCGCTGAAGCTTTCTTT.

This chain joins TRBV7-2 and TRBJ2-5; D perhaps matches TRBD2 (5 bases). The CDR3 runs to 18 residues. The V gene lost 6 bases and the J gene lost 5 bases, with 28 bases spanning the gap. Germline V gives CDR1 SGHTA, CDR2 FQGNSA. This CDR3 reads CASSMAYIGIKKSETQYF. The DNA for the CDR3 is TGTGCCAGCAGTATGGCCTATATCGGGATAAAAAAATCGGAGACCCAGTACTTC.

The rearrangement uses TRBV5-1 and TRBJ1-1; 7 bases line up with TRBD1. The CDR3 totals 15 residues. The germline gives CDR1 SGHRS, CDR2 YFSETQ. V was pared by 6 bases and J by 1 base, with 9 bases of the junction left unmatched. The DNA for the CDR3 is TGCGCCAGCAAAACAGGGGATACTTCGAACACTGAAGCTTTCTTT. Its protein is CASKTGDTSNTEAFF.

The rearrangement uses TRBV2 and TRBJ2-2, with D perhaps matching TRBD2 (6 bases). Trimming left V 1 base short and J 0 bases short, with 18 bases between. The CDR3 has 19 residues. CDR1 and CDR2 from the germline V gene are SNHLY and FYNNEI. Written as DNA, the CDR3 is TGTGCCAGCAGTGAAGTTTGGATGAGGGCTAGCGCGAACACCGGGGAGCTGTTTTTT. Residues: CASSEVWMRASANTGELFF.

This clone was detected only a few times. The chain links TRBV25-1 to TRBJ1-1; no clear D gene. Trimming left V 4 bases short and J 1 base short, with 13 bases between. The CDR3 has 15 amino acids. Per the germline V gene, CDR1 is MGHDK and CDR2 is SYGVNS. The CDR3 DNA sequence: TGTGCCAGCAGTGGTGGGAGTCGGTGGAACACTGAAGCTTTCTTT. This sequence encodes CASSGGSRWNTEAFF. The full variable domain, its missing parts supplied by reference TRBV25-1 and TRBJ1-1, is EADIYQTPRYLVIGTGKKITLECSQTMGHDKMYWYQQDPGMELHLIHYSYGVNSTEKGDLSSESTVSRIRTEHFPLTLESARPSHTSQYLCASSGGSRWNTEAFFGQGTRLTVV.

The rearrangement uses TRBV5-5 and TRBJ1-4; D is unclear. The germline V gene has CDR1 SGHKS and CDR2 YYEKEE (reference sequence). This CDR3 has 13 amino acids. The ends were cut back, 6 bases at V and 1 base at J, with 7 bases in the middle. For the CDR3, the DNA is TGTGCCAGCAAAGACATAACTAATGAAAAACTGTTTTTT. Its translation is CASKDITNEKLFF.

The chain links TRBV19 to TRBJ2-7; D is ambiguous. CDR1 and CDR2 (germline): LNHDA, SQIVND (reference sequence). The CDR3 runs to 13 residues. Trimming left V 6 bases short and J 1 base short, with 10 bases between. The CDR3 here is CASSFQPSYEQYF. In DNA form, the CDR3 reads TGTGCCAGTAGCTTTCAGCCGTCCTACGAGCAGTACTTC.

The rearrangement links TRBV6-5 to TRBJ2-1, with a tentative D call TRBD2 (6 bases). CDR1 and CDR2 from the germline V gene are MNHEY and SVGAGI. The V end lost 6 bases, the J end lost 9 bases, and 15 bases lay between the germline ends. The CDR3 contains 13 residues. Here the CDR3 DNA reads TGTGCCAGCAGCTTACGGAGGGAGCTTGAGCAGTTCTTC. Translating it yields CASSLRRELEQFF.

V is TRBV6-6 and J is TRBJ2-7; 10 nucleotides line up with TRBD2. The germline gives CDR1 MNHNY, CDR2 SVGAGI (reference sequence). J was trimmed by 2 bases and V by 2 bases; bases with no gene match: 6. The CDR3 runs 16 residues. CDR3 amino acids: CASSYGLAGATYEQYF. The CDR3, as DNA: TGTGCCAGCAGTTACGGGCTAGCGGGAGCTACCTACGAGCAGTACTTC.

This chain links TRBV5-6 with TRBJ1-5, with 7 bases fitting TRBD1. The CDR3 covers 16 residues. Germline-derived CDR1 and CDR2 are SGHDT and YYEEEE. Losses at the gene ends were 2 bases for V and 2 bases for J; bases not matched to a gene: 7. The CDR3 loop reads CASSFWTGLRNQPQHF. In DNA form, the CDR3 reads TGTGCCAGCAGCTTTTGGACAGGTTTGCGCAATCAGCCCCAGCATTTT.

V is TRBV28 and J is TRBJ1-2; D unresolved. The germline gives CDR1 MDHEN, CDR2 SYDVKM. V lost 3 bases and J lost 8, with 10 bases in between. This CDR3 is 12 amino acids long. The CDR3 sequence is CASSFGSWGYTF. The CDR3 coding sequence is TGTGCCAGCAGTTTCGGTTCGTGGGGCTACACCTTC.

The CDR3 is CASSLDQRGRVETQYF. CDR3 coding DNA: TGTGCCAGCAGCTTAGACCAGCGGGGGCGGGTAGAGACCCAGTACTTC. The chain has TRBV7-8 and TRBJ2-5; 8 bases fit TRBD2. The CDR3 runs 16 residues. Germline values: CDR1 SGHVS, CDR2 FQNEAQ. The trim removed 1 base at V and 4 bases at J, leaving 8 bases unmatched.

This CDR3 reads CASSPRDRVSGTEAFF. CDR3 coding DNA: TGTGCCAGTAGTCCGCGGGACAGGGTGAGTGGCACTGAAGCTTTCTTT. This chain connects TRBV19 to TRBJ1-1, with 9 bases matching TRBD1. Germline trimming cut 5 bases from V and 4 bases from J; bases unmatched to any gene: 11. The CDR3 runs 16 residues. In germline, CDR1 is LNHDA, CDR2 SQIVND (reference sequence).

In its sample, this clone was seen once. This chain joins TRBV18 and TRBJ2-7; 10 positions agree with TRBD1. This CDR3 contains 15 residues. J gave up 2 bases and V 6 bases, and 7 bases lay outside the gene matches. Germline V gives CDR1 KGHSH, CDR2 LQKENI. DNA for the CDR3: TGTGCCAGCTCTACTGGGACAGGGGTGGCCTACGAGCAGTACTTC. Encoded protein: CASSTGTGVAYEQYF.